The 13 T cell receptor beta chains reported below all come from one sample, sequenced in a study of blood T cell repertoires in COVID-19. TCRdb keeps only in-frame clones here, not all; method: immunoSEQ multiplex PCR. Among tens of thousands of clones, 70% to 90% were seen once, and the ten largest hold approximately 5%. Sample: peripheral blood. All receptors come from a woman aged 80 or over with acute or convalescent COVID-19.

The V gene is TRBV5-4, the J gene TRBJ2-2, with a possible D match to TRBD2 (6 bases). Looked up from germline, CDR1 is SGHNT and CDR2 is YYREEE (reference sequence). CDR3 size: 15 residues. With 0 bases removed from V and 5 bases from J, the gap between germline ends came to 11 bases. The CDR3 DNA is TGTGCCAGCAGCTTGGCGGGGGTAGGGACCGGGGAGCTGTTTTTT. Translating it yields CASSLAGVGTGELFF.

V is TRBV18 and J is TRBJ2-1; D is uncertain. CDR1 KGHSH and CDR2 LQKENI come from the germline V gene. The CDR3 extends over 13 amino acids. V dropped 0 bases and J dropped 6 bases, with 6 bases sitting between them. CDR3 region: CASSPPVSNEQFF. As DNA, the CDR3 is TGTGCCAGCTCACCACCGGTCAGCAATGAGCAGTTCTTC.

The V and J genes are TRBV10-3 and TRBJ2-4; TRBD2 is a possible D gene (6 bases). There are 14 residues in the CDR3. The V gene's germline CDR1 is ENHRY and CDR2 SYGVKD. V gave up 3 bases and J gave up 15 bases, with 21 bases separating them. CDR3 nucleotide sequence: TGTGCCATCAGTGACCGTCAAGTCCGGGACTTTGTGTACTTC. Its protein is CAISDRQVRDFVYF.

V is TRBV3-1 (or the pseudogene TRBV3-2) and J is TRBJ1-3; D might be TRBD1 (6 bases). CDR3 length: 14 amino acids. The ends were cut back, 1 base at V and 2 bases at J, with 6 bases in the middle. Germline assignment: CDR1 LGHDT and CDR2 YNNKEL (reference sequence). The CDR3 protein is CASSQAGAGNTIYF. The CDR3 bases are TGTGCCAGCAGCCAAGCAGGGGCTGGAAACACCATATATTTT.

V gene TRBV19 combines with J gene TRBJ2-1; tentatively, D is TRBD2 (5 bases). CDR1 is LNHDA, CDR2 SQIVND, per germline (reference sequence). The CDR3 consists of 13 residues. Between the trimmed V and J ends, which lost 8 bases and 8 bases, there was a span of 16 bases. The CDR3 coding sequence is TGTGCCAGTTCGGGGATCGGCAGCGATGAGCAGTTCTTC. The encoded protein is CASSGIGSDEQFF.

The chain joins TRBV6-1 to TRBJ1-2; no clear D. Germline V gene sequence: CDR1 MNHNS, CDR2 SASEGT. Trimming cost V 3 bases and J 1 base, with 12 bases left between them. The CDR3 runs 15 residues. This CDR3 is CASSDPFRHNYGYTF. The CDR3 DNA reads TGTGCCAGCAGTGACCCTTTCAGACATAACTATGGCTACACCTTC.

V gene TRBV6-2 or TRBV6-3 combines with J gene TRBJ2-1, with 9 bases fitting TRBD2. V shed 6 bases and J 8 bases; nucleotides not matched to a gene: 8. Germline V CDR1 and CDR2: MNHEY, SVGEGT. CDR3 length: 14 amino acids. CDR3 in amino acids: CASSSAGGLDEQFF. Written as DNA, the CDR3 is TGTGCCAGCAGCTCAGCGGGGGGTTTGGATGAGCAGTTCTTC.

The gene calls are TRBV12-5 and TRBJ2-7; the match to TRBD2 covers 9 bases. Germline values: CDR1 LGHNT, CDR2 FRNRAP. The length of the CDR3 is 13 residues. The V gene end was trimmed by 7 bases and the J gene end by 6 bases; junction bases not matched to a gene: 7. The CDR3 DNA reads TGTGCTAGTGCCCTTGGCGGGGGGGTCGAGCAGTACTTC. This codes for CASALGGGVEQYF.

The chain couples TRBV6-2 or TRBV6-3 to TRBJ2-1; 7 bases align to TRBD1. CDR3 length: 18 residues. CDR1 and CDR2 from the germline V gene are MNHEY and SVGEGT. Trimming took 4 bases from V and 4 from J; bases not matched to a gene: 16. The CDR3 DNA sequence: TGTGCCAGCAGTTCTACCCGACAGGGTGACACGAGATACAATGAGCAGTTCTTC. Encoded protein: CASSSTRQGDTRYNEQFF.

The CDR3 DNA follows: TGTGCCAGCAGCTTTCAGGGCACAGATACGCAGTATTTT. Translating gives CASSFQGTDTQYF. The chain links TRBV7-2 to TRBJ2-3; D not resolved. CDR3 length: 13 amino acids. Trimming pared 3 bases from V and 1 base from J, leaving 5 bases between. Germline V gene data show CDR1 as SGHTA and CDR2 as FQGNSA.

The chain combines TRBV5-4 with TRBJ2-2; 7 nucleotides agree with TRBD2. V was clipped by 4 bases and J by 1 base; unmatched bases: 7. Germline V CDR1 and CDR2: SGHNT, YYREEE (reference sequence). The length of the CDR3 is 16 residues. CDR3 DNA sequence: TGTGCCAGCAGCCCGGGGGGACGGGGGAACACCGGGGAGCTGTTTTTT. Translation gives CASSPGGRGNTGELFF.

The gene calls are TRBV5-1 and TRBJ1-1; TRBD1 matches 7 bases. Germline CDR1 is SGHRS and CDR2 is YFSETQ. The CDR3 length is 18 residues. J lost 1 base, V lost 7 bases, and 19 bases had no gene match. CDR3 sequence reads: CASSPLGTVKIGNTEAFF. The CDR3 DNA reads TGCGCCAGCTCTCCCCTAGGGACAGTTAAAATTGGGAACACTGAAGCTTTCTTT.

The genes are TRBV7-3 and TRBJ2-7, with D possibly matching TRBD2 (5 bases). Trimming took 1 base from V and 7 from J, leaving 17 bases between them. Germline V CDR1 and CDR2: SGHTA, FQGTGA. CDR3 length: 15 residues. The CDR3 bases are TGTGCCAGCAGCTTAATAGAGGGAGTCCTGGAGGAGCAGTACTTC. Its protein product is CASSLIEGVLEEQYF.